This T cell receptor (beta chain) was captured by sequencing in a study of blood T cells in healthy people across ages. Study conclusions and caveats: In the absence of known donor CMV status, changes in expanded clonotypes were possibly confounded. PBMCs were not sorted, which prevented a conclusive comparison of naive versus antigen-experienced cells. Across samples, TCR beta diversity tracked strongly with naive T cell percentage.

In the case of this clonotype: Its matching antigen is unknown.

A second PCR, run for roughly 6 to 11 cycles, used a sample-barcoded 5' primer plus a J-beta primer mix. A template-switch adaptor that had 12 random nucleotides put a tag on each cDNA molecule. TCRdb re-called the 5' RACE reads through MiXCR, storing one row per CDR3 protein. Of approximately 800,000 distinct CDR3 sequences in the sample, about half were seen once. The CDR3 spans 12 residues. V was cut by 5 bases and J by 10 bases, with 13 bases left in between. Looked up from germline, CDR1 is SGHKS and CDR2 is YYEKEE (reference sequence). This sequence originates from an elderly man in good health. The chain is built from TRBV5-5 and TRBJ2-1; no reliable D call. Sequencing was carried out using blood. Here the CDR3 reads CASRSRSNEQFF. DNA for the CDR3: TGTGCCAGCAGATCGCGGAGCAACGAGCAGTTCTTC.